Listed here is a single T cell receptor (beta chain). Its antigen is still unknown. These data originate in a study of shared clonotypes between healthy human individuals. Study as a whole: The cohort had two women and a few men, ages 18 to 49.

What was sequenced on ten immunoSEQ deep assay plates was unsorted PBMC DNA. The data were produced by immunoSEQ multiplex PCR, yet TCRdb's version contains in-frame clones alone and is incomplete. The sample includes about 490,000 clones, roughly 80% seen only once; the top ten take about 13%. Germline loops: CDR1 LGHNA, CDR2 YSLEER. The CDR3 extends over 15 amino acids. Between the trimmed V and J ends, which lost 3 bases and 6 bases, there was a span of 18 bases. The donor cohort consisted entirely of Caucasian adults residing in Nashville, Tennessee. Broader study findings: Few donors restricted represented genetic and exposure-history diversity.

Sequencing was carried out using PBMCs. The clonotype originates from a woman between 40 and 50 years old in good health. Some clones in this sample may be carry-over from other donors' samples. The chain has TRBV4-3 and TRBJ2-7; unclear D gene. The CDR3 sequence is CASSHSASVVSEQYF. For the CDR3, the DNA is TGCGCCAGCAGCCATTCGGCTAGTGTGGTCTCCGAGCAGTACTTC.